These 22 T cell receptor beta chains were all obtained from the same sample, sequenced in a study of T cell repertoires in cytomegalovirus infection (dated by TCRdb to between 2019 and 2020). Sequencing instrument: Illumina HiSeq 1500. TCRdb applied fastp at Q25 and MiXCR to the public reads, then kept only in-frame beta chains. All rows with the same CDR3 protein become a single entry with the most common DNA and genes. This sample is represented by roughly 500,000 distinct CDR3 sequences; about 33% of them were singletons. The top ten clonotypes cover 15% to 20% of the sample. The treatment or condition label here, explained by the study, means: in vitro stimulation with specific CMV peptide epitopes to enrich CMV-specific T cells. The antigens these receptors bind are not known. The sample here was cultured PBMCs, taken from culture after CMV antigen stimulation. Every receptor here comes from a human donor in good health (CMV status not recorded). Some clones in this sample may be carry-over from other donors' samples.

This clonotype was picked up a small number of times. V and J are TRBV7-2 and TRBJ2-2; 9 bases line up with TRBD2. This CDR3 contains 15 residues. Germline trimming cut 5 bases from V and 5 bases from J; bases unmatched to any gene: 6. CDR1 is SGHTA, CDR2 FQGNSA, per germline. Here the CDR3 DNA reads TGTGCCAGCAGCCCCCAGCTAGCGGGAACCGGGGAGCTGTTTTTT. Protein sequence: CASSPQLAGTGELFF. The full variable domain, with the rest looked up from reference TRBV7-2 and TRBJ2-2, is GAGVSQSPSNKVTEKGKDVELRCDPISGHTALYWYRQSLGQGLEFLIYFQGNSAPDKSGLPSDRFSAERTGGSVSTLTIQRTQQEDSAVYLCASSPQLAGTGELFFGEGSRLTVL.

At least ten counts were recorded for this clonotype. The rearrangement joins TRBV7-2 to TRBJ1-2; 12 bases are shared with TRBD1. Unmatched junction bases numbered 9, after V lost 5 bases and J lost 2 bases. Germline V gene data show CDR1 as SGHTA and CDR2 as FQGNSA. The CDR3 consists of 17 residues. The CDR3 loop is CASSRDKGQGANYGYTF. The CDR3, as DNA: TGTGCCAGCAGCCGAGATAAGGGACAGGGGGCAAACTATGGCTACACCTTC.

This clonotype was picked up a small number of times. This chain uses TRBV6-2 or TRBV6-3 with TRBJ1-5; D may be TRBD1 (6 bases). Trimming removed 2 bases at V and 2 bases at J, with 16 bases between. This CDR3 comprises 17 residues. CDR1 and CDR2 (germline): MNHEY, SVGEGT. The CDR3 loop reads CASSYERGLAGNQPQHF. CDR3 nucleotides: TGTGCCAGCAGTTACGAGCGGGGGCTCGCTGGCAATCAGCCCCAGCATTTT.

The sample holds many counts of this clonotype. The chain carries TRBV19 and TRBJ2-1; no definite D call. CDR3 length equals 12 residues. V was clipped by 9 bases and J by 4 bases, with 10 bases between them. Germline V gene sequence: CDR1 LNHDA, CDR2 SQIVND (reference sequence). CDR3 amino acids: CASSIGYNEQFF. The CDR3 coding sequence is TGTGCCAGCAGCATCGGGTACAATGAGCAGTTCTTC. The whole variable domain, remainder taken from reference TRBV19 and TRBJ2-1, is DGGITQSPKYLFRKEGQNVTLSCEQNLNHDAMYWYRQDPGQGLRLIYYSQIVNDFQKGDIAEGYSVSREKKESFPLTVTSAQKNPTAFYLCASSIGYNEQFFGPGTRLTVL.

This clonotype was found many times. The chain combines TRBV7-2 with TRBJ2-2; 11 bases align to TRBD1. Germline CDR1 SGHTA, CDR2 FQGNSA. The CDR3 is 16 amino acids. Trimming at V came to 5 bases and at J to 6 bases, leaving 8 bases not matched to a gene. The CDR3 sequence is CASSRTGGAIAGELFF. For the CDR3, the DNA is TGTGCCAGCAGCCGGACAGGGGGCGCGATAGCCGGGGAGCTGTTTTTT. The variable domain in full, completed from reference TRBV7-2 and TRBJ2-2, reads GAGVSQSPSNKVTEKGKDVELRCDPISGHTALYWYRQSLGQGLEFLIYFQGNSAPDKSGLPSDRFSAERTGGSVSTLTIQRTQQEDSAVYLCASSRTGGAIAGELFFGEGSRLTVL.

The genes are TRBV20-1 and TRBJ2-1; 13 positions match TRBD2. CDR1 is DFQATT and CDR2 is SNEGSKA in the germline V gene (reference sequence). V lost 4 bases to trimming and J lost 6 bases; unmatched junction nucleotides: 6. This CDR3 comprises 15 residues. The CDR3 protein is CSATRGLAGANEQFF. DNA for the CDR3: TGCAGTGCTACACGAGGACTAGCGGGGGCCAATGAGCAGTTCTTC.

The gene calls are TRBV24-1 and TRBJ2-2; D might be TRBD2 (5 bases). Germline V CDR1 and CDR2: KGHDR, SFDVKD. This CDR3 has 16 residues. The V gene lost 3 bases and the J gene lost 7 bases, with 17 bases spanning the gap. CDR3 bases: TGTGCCACCAGTGATCCCGGACTCGGTAGGGTCGGGGAGCTGTTTTTT. Its translation is CATSDPGLGRVGELFF.

The chain recombines TRBV19 with TRBJ1-4; D call uncertain. Germline CDR1 and CDR2: LNHDA and SQIVND (reference sequence). The ends were cut back, 7 bases at V and 13 bases at J, with 16 bases in the middle. The CDR3 has 12 amino acids. CDR3 bases: TGTGCCAGTACAGGAGCTATGAACGGACTGTTTTTT. Residues: CASTGAMNGLFF. The variable domain in full, completed from reference TRBV19 and TRBJ1-4, reads DGGITQSPKYLFRKEGQNVTLSCEQNLNHDAMYWYRQDPGQGLRLIYYSQIVNDFQKGDIAEGYSVSREKKESFPLTVTSAQKNPTAFYLCASTGAMNGLFFGSGTQLSVL.

This clonotype was counted a few times. This chain connects TRBV28 to TRBJ2-3; D not resolved. The CDR3 extends over 12 amino acids. CDR1 MDHEN and CDR2 SYDVKM come from the germline V gene. With 5 bases removed from V and 9 bases from J, the gap between germline ends came to 12 bases. The CDR3 here is CASSPNPSTQYF. Written as DNA, the CDR3 is TGTGCCAGCAGTCCCAACCCCTCCACGCAGTATTTT.

V gene TRBV29-1 combines with J gene TRBJ2-5; TRBD1 agrees at 12 bases. Germline values: CDR1 SQVTM, CDR2 ANQGSEA. J lost 4 bases, V lost 3 bases, and 12 bases had no gene match. This CDR3 has 17 amino acids. This CDR3 reads CSVEGQGAQMSAETQYF. The CDR3 DNA reads TGCAGCGTTGAGGGACAGGGGGCGCAGATGTCGGCAGAGACCCAGTACTTC.

CDR3 DNA: TGTGCCAGCAGCCGCCCGAGGGGCGATGAGCAGTTCTTC. The encoded protein is CASSRPRGDEQFF. This rearrangement joins TRBV28 to TRBJ2-1; D possibly matches TRBD1 or TRBD2 (5 bases each). This CDR3 region has 13 residues. CDR1 is MDHEN, CDR2 SYDVKM, per germline. The ends were cut back, 6 bases at V and 8 bases at J, with 14 bases in the middle.

The V call is TRBV6-8, the J call TRBJ1-2, with D unclear. V lost 2 bases and J lost 1, with 2 bases in between. The CDR3 is made up of 12 amino acids. Germline V CDR1 and CDR2: MNHGY, SAAAGT. In DNA, the CDR3 is TGTGCCAGCAGTTACAATAACTATGGCTACACCTTC. As protein: CASSYNNYGYTF.

The chain is built from TRBV7-6 and TRBJ2-5; no firm D call. The CDR3 is 14 amino acids. Looked up from germline, CDR1 is SGHVS and CDR2 is FNYEAQ. The V and J ends lost 3 bases and 2 bases respectively, with 10 bases between them. The CDR3 spells CASSFRLGQETQYF. As DNA, the CDR3 is TGTGCCAGCAGCTTCCGCCTAGGTCAAGAGACCCAGTACTTC.

The sample holds a few counts of this clonotype. V usage is TRBV20-1 and J usage is TRBJ2-6; D perhaps matches TRBD2 (6 bases). V dropped 2 bases and J dropped 1 base, with 9 bases sitting between them. The CDR3 spans 15 residues. Germline lookup yields CDR1 DFQATT and CDR2 SNEGSKA (reference sequence). The CDR3 is CSARPAGSGANVLTF. As DNA, the CDR3 is TGCAGTGCTAGACCGGCGGGGTCTGGGGCCAACGTCCTGACTTTC.

This clonotype was seen a handful of times. The chain is built from TRBV27 and TRBJ1-2; 7 bases fit TRBD1. Per germline, CDR1 MNHEY and CDR2 SMNVEV (reference sequence). V was clipped by 3 bases and J by 5 bases; unmatched bases: 12. CDR3 size: 16 residues. The CDR3 DNA reads TGTGCCAGCAGTTTTGAGGCCAGGGGGAAGGAATATGGCTACACCTTC. Residues: CASSFEARGKEYGYTF.

This clonotype was counted only a few times. The rearrangement joins TRBV6-2 or TRBV6-3 to TRBJ2-7, with 7 positions matching TRBD1. Germline values: CDR1 MNHEY, CDR2 SVGEGT. The V gene end was trimmed by 5 bases and the J gene end by 2 bases; junction bases not matched to a gene: 6. This CDR3 region has 14 residues. DNA for the CDR3: TGTGCCAGCAGTGACGTGGGACAGCCCTACGAGCAGTACTTC. Protein product: CASSDVGQPYEQYF.

This clonotype was picked up a small number of times. V usage is TRBV7-2 and J usage is TRBJ1-3; possibly TRBD1 for D (5 bases). V was trimmed by 1 base and J by 2 bases, leaving 9 bases between them. CDR3 length: 15 amino acids. Germline V gene lookup returns CDR1 SGHTA and CDR2 FQGNSA. CDR3 nucleotides: TGTGCCAGCAGCTTAGTTGTGGGGCCTGGAAACACCATATATTTT. It encodes CASSLVVGPGNTIYF.

Only a few counts were recorded for this clonotype. The genes are TRBV7-8 and TRBJ2-7; D unclear. Germline V gene lookup returns CDR1 SGHVS and CDR2 FQNEAQ. With 5 bases removed from V and 0 bases from J, the gap between germline ends came to 8 bases. The CDR3 spans 13 residues. The CDR3 region is CASSPVGSYEQYV. CDR3 bases: TGTGCCAGCAGCCCAGTGGGCTCCTACGAGCAGTACGTC.

The rearrangement uses TRBV6-5 and TRBJ2-1, with TRBD1 as a possible D gene (7 bases). The V gene's germline CDR1 is MNHEY and CDR2 SVGAGI. V lost 6 bases, J lost 12 bases, and 21 bases lay in between. The CDR3 totals 14 residues. DNA of the CDR3: TGTGCCAGCAGGGAACTAGGAGGGGGCCGGGCGCAGTTCTTC. Amino acid sequence: CASRELGGGRAQFF.

In this sample, this clonotype turned up many times. J is TRBJ1-3 and V is TRBV7-2, with a weak D call TRBD1 (5 bases). Per the germline V gene, CDR1 is SGHTA and CDR2 is FQGNSA. This CDR3 region has 14 residues. The germline V and J ends were trimmed by 5 bases and 0 bases, with 8 bases remaining between them. The DNA for the CDR3 is TGTGCCAGCAGCCCGGGGACCTCTGGAAACACCATATATTTT. Translating it yields CASSPGTSGNTIYF.

The CDR3 nucleotides read TGCGCCAGCAGCCAAGTTTTTTCGGGGGCAAACGAGCAGTACTTC. Translated, it gives CASSQVFSGANEQYF. The V call is TRBV4-1, the J call TRBJ2-7; D is tentatively TRBD1 or TRBD2 (6 bases each). CDR3 length equals 15 residues. The ends were cut back, 1 base at V and 5 bases at J, with 15 bases in the middle. The germline V gene encodes CDR1 MGHRA and CDR2 YSYEKL.

The rearrangement joins TRBV29-1 to TRBJ2-2, with unresolved D. CDR3 length equals 11 residues. Germline V CDR1 and CDR2: SQVTM, ANQGSEA. The V gene lost 6 bases and the J gene lost 3 bases, with 5 bases spanning the gap. The CDR3 nucleotides read TGCAGCGTACAACACACCGGGGAGCTGTTTTTT. Amino acid sequence: CSVQHTGELFF.